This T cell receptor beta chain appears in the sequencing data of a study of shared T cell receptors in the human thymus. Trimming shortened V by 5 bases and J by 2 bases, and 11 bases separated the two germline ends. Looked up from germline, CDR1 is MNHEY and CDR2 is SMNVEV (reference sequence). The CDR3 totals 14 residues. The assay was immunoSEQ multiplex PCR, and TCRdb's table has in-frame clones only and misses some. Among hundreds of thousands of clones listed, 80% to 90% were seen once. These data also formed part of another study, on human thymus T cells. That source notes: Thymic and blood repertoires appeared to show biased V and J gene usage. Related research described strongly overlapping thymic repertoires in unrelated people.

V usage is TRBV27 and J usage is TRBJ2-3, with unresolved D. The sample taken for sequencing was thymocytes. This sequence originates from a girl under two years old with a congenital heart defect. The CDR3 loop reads CASSNWFFTDTQYF. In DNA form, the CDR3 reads TGTGCCAGCAGTAACTGGTTCTTCACAGATACGCAGTATTTT.